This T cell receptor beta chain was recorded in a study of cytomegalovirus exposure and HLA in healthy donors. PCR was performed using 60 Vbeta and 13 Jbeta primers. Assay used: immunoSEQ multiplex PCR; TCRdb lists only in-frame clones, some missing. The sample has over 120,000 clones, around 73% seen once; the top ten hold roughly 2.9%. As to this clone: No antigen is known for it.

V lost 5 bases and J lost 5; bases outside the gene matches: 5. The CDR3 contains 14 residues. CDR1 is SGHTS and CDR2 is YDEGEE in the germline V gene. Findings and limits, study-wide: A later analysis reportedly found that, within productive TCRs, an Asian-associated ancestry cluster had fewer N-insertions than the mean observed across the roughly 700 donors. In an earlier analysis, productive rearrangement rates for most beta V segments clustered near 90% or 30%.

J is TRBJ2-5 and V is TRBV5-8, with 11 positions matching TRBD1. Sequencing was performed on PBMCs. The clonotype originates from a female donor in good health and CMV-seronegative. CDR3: CASRGTGGLETQYF. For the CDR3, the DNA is TGTGCCAGCAGGGGGACAGGGGGTCTGGAGACCCAGTACTTC.